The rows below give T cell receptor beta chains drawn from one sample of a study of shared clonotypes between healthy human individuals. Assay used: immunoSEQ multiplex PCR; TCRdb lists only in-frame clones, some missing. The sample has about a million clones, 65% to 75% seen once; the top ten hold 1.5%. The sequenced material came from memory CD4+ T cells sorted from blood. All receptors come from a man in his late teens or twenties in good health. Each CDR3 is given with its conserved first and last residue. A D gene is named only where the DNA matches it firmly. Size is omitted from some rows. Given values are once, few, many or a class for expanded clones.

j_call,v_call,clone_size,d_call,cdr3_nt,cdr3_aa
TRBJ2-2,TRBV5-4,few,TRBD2,TGTGCCAGCAGCTCCGGGACTAGCGGGGGGCCCACCGGGGAGCTGTTTTTT,CASSSGTSGGPTGELFF
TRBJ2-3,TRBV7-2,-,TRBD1,TGTGCCAGCAGCACACGACAGGGGGGCACAGATACGCAGTATTTT,CASSTRQGGTDTQYF
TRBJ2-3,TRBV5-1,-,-,TGCGCCAGCAGCGCCCGACTAGCAGATACGCAGTATTTT,CASSARLADTQYF
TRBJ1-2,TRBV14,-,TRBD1,TGTGCCAGCAGCCTGGGGACAGGGAATGGCTACACCTTC,CASSLGTGNGYTF
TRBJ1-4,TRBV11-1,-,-,TGTGCCAGCAGCCCGAACAGGGAAGGAGGTGAAAAACTGTTTTTT,CASSPNREGGEKLFF
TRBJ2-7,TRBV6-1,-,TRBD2,TGTGCCAGCTCTCCTGGACTAGCGGGAGTCCACGAGCAGTACTTC,CASSPGLAGVHEQYF
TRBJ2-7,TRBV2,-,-,TGTGCCAGCAGTGTACAGTACGGCGAGCAGTACTTC,CASSVQYGEQYF
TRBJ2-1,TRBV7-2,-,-,TGTGCCAGCAGCTTAACTAGCCGCGTAAATGAGCAGTTCTTC,CASSLTSRVNEQFF
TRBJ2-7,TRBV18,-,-,TGTGCCAGCTCCGGATCAGGTGCCTACGAGCAGTACTTC,CASSGSGAYEQYF
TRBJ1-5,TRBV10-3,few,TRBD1,TGTGCCCCAGGACAGGGCAGAGGCAATCAGCCCCAGCATTTT,CAPGQGRGNQPQHF
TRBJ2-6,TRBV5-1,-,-,TGCGCCAGCAGCCAGGACGGGCAGGGGGCCAACGTCCTGACTTTC,CASSQDGQGANVLTF
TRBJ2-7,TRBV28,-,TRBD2,TGTGCCAGCGGGGTCGGCGGGAGCCCCATTTACGAGCAGTACTTC,CASGVGGSPIYEQYF
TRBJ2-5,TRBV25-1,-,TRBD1,TGTGCCAGCAGTGAATTCAGGACAGGGAGTGCGCAAGAGACCCAGTACTTC,CASSEFRTGSAQETQYF
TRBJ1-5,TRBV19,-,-,TGTGCCAGTAGTCCCGGGGATAGCAATCAGCCCCAGCATTTT,CASSPGDSNQPQHF
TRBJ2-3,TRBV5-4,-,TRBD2,TGTGCCAGCAGCCATCGACTAGCTGAAAGCACAGATACGCAGTATTTT,CASSHRLAESTDTQYF
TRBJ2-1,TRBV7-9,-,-,TGTGCCAGCAGCCATTGGACCAGCGGCAATGAGCAGTTCTTC,CASSHWTSGNEQFF
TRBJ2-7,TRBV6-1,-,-,TGTGCCAGCAGTGGAACAGGTTCGGGCGAGCAGTACTTC,CASSGTGSGEQYF
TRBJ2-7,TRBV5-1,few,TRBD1,TGCGCCAGCAGCTCTTATGGACAGGGTTACGAGCAGTACTTC,CASSSYGQGYEQYF
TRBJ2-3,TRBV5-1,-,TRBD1,TGCGCCAGCAGCCTTGCGGGACAGGGTAGCACAGATACGCAGTATTTT,CASSLAGQGSTDTQYF
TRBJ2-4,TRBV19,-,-,TGTGCCAGTACTCTTAGCGTGGGGTCAAACATTCAGTACTTC,CASTLSVGSNIQYF
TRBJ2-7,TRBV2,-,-,TGTGCCAGCAGTGATGGCCCCCCTGAGCAGTACTTC,CASSDGPPEQYF
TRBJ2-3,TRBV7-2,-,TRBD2,TGTGCCAGCAGCCCTAGCGGGAACACAGATACGCAGTATTTT,CASSPSGNTDTQYF
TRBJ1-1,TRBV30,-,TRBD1,TGTGCCTGGAGTAGGCGGGGACAGGGAGGCACTGAAGCTTTCTTT,CAWSRRGQGGTEAFF